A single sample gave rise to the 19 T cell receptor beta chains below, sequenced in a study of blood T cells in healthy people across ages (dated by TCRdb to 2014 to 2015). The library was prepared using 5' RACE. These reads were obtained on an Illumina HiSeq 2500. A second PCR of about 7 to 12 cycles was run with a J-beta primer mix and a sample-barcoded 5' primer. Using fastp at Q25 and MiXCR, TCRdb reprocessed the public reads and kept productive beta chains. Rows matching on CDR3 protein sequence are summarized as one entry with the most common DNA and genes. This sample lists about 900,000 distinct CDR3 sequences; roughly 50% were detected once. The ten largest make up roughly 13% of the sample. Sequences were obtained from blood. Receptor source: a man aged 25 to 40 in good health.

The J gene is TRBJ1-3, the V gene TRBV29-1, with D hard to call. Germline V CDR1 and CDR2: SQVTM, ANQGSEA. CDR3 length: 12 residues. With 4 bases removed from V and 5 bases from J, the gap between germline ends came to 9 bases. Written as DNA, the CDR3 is TGCAGCGTTGGGGAGGGAAGAAACACCATATATTTT. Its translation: CSVGEGRNTIYF.

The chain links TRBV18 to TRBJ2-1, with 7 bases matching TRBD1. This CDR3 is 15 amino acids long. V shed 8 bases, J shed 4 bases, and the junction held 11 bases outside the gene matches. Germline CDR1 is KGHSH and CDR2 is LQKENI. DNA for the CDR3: TGTGCCAGCACAACAGGGGCCCCCGAATACAATGAGCAGTTCTTC. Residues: CASTTGAPEYNEQFF. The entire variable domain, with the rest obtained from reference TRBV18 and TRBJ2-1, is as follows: NAGVMQNPRHLVRRRGQEARLRCSPMKGHSHVYWYRQLPEEGLKFMVYLQKENIIDESGMPKERFSAEFPKEGPSILRIQQVVRGDSAAYFCASTTGAPEYNEQFFGPGTRLTVL.

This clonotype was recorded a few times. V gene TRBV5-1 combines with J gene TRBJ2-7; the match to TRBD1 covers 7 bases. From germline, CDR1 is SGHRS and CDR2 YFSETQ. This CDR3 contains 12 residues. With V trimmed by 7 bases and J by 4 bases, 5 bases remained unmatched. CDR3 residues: CASGDSGYEQYF. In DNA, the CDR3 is TGCGCCAGCGGGGACAGTGGGTACGAGCAGTACTTC.

The CDR3 nucleotides are TGTGCCAGCAGCGCACCCGGGCAGGGGGGGCTCAGTGAGCAGTTCTTC. Translation: CASSAPGQGGLSEQFF. The V call is TRBV9, the J call TRBJ2-1; D is perhaps TRBD1 or TRBD2 (7 bases each). The CDR3 length is 16 residues. V was shortened by 3 bases and J by 9 bases, with 22 bases between the two germline ends. The germline V gene encodes CDR1 SGDLS and CDR2 YYNGEE.

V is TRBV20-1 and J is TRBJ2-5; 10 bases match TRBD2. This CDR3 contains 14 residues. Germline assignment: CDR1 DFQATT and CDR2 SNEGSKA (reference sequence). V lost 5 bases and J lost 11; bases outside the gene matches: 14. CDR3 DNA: TGCAGTGCTCCCCCAGCGGGGGGGCAAAATGAGCAGTACTTC. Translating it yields CSAPPAGGQNEQYF.

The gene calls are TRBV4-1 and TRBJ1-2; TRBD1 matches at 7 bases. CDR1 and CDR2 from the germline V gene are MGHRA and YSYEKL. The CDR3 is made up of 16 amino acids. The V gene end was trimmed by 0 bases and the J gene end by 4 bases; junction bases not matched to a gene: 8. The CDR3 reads CASSQDLQAGGYGYTF. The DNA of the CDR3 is TGCGCCAGCAGCCAAGATTTGCAGGCAGGGGGCTATGGCTACACCTTC.

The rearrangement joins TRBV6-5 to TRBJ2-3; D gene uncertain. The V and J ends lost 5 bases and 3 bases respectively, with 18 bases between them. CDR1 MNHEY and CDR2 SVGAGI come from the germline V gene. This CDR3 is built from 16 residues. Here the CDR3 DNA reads TGTGCCAGCAGTCCCTCGTCCTTTCGAATAACAGATACGCAGTATTTT. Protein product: CASSPSSFRITDTQYF.

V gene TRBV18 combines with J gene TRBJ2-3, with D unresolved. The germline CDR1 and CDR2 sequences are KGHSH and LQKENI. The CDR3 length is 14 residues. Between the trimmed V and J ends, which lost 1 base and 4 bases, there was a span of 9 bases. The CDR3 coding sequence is TGTGCCAGCTCACCACAGGAGTTGGCAGATACGCAGTATTTT. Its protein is CASSPQELADTQYF.

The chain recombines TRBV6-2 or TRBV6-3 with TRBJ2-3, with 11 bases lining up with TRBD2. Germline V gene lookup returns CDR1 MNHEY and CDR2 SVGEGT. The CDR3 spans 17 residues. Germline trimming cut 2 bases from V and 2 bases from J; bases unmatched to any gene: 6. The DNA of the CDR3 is TGTGCCAGCAGTTACGGGAGACTAGCGGGGATCACAGATACGCAGTATTTT. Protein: CASSYGRLAGITDTQYF.

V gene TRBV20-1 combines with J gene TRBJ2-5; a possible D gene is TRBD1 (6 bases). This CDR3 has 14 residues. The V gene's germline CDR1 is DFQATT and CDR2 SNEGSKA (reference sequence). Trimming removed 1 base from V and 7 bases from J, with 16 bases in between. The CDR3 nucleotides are TGCAGTGCTAGAGTGGGCCAGGGGATTGGGACCCAGTACTTC. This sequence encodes CSARVGQGIGTQYF.

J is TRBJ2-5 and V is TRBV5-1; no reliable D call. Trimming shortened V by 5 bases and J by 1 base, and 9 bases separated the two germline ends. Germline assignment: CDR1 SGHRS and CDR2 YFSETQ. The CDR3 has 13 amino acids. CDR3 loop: CASSSRIQETQYF. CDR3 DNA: TGCGCCAGCAGTTCGCGAATCCAAGAGACCCAGTACTTC.

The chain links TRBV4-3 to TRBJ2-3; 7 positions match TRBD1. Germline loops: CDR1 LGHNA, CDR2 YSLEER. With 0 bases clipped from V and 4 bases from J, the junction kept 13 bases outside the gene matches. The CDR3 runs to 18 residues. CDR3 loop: CASSQETSTGFLADTQYF. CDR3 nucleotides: TGCGCCAGCAGCCAAGAAACGTCGACAGGGTTTCTTGCAGATACGCAGTATTTT.

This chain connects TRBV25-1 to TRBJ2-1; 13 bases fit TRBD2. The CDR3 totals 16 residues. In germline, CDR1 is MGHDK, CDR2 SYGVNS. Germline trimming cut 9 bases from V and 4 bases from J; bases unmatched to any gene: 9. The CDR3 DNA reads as TGTGCCAGGGGACTAGCGGGGTGTCACCCATACAATGAGCAGTTCTTC. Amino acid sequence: CARGLAGCHPYNEQFF.

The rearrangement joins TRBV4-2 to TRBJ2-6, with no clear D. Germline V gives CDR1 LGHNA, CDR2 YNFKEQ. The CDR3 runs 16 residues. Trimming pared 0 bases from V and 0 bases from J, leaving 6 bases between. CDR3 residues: CASSQDGNSGANVLTF. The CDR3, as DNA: TGTGCCAGCAGCCAAGACGGCAACTCTGGGGCCAACGTCCTGACTTTC.

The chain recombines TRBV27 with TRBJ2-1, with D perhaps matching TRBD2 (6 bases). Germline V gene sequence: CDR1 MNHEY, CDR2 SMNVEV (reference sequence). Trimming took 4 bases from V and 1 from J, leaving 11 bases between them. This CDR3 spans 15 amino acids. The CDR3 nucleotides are TGTGCCAGCAGTTCTTTCCGGGGGTCCTACAATGAGCAGTTCTTC. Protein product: CASSSFRGSYNEQFF.

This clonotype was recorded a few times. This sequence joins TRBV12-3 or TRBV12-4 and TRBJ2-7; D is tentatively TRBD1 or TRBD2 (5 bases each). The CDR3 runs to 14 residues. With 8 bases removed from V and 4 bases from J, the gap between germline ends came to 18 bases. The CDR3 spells CASRLIGAVYEQYF. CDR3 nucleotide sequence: TGTGCCAGCCGCCTCATCGGGGCGGTTTACGAGCAGTACTTC.

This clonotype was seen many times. CDR3 nucleotide sequence: TGTGCCAGCAGCCGCCGGGACCGTAGCACAGATACGCAGTATTTT. Its protein is CASSRRDRSTDTQYF. The rearrangement uses TRBV28 and TRBJ2-3; the D call may be TRBD1 or TRBD2 (5 bases each). The CDR3 is made up of 15 amino acids. Per the germline V gene, CDR1 is MDHEN and CDR2 is SYDVKM. Trimming shortened V by 6 bases and J by 0 bases, and 13 bases separated the two germline ends.

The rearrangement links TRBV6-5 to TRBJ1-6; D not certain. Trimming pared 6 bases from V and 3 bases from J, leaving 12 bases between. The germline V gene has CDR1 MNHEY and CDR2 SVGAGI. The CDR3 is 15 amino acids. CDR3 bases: TGTGCCAGCAGCTCACGGAGTCGCTATAATTCACCCCTCCACTTT. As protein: CASSSRSRYNSPLHF.

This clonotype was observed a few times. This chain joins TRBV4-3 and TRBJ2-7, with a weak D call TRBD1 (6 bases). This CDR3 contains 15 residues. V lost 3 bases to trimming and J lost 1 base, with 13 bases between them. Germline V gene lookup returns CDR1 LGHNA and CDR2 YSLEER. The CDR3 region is CASSHQGLGSYEQYF. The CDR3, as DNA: TGCGCCAGCAGCCATCAGGGGCTTGGTTCCTACGAGCAGTACTTC.